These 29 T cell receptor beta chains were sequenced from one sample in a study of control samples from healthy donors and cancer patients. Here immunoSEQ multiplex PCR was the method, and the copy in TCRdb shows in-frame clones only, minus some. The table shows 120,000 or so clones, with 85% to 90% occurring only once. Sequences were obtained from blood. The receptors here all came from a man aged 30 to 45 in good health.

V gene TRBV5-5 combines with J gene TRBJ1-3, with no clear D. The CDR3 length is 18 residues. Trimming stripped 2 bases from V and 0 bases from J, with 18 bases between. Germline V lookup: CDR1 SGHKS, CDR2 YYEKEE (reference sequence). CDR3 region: CASSFRASTANSGNTIYF. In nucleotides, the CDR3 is TGTGCCAGCAGCTTTCGAGCTTCGACCGCAAACTCTGGAAACACCATATATTTT.

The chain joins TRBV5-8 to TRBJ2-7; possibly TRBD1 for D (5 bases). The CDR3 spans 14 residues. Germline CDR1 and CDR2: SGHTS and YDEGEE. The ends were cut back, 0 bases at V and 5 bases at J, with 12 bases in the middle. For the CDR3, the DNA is TGTGCCAGCAGCTTGGGAAGGGGCTTAGACGAGCAGTACTTC. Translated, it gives CASSLGRGLDEQYF.

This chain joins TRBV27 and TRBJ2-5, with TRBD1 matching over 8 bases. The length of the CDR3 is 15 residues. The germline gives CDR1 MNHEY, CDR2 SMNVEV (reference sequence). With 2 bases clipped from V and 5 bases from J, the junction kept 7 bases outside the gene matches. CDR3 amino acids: CASSLVAGGWETQYF. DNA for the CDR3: TGTGCCAGCAGTTTAGTGGCAGGGGGCTGGGAGACCCAGTACTTC.

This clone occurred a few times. The CDR3 loop reads CASSLGPLGAEAFF. The DNA for the CDR3 is TGTGCCAGCAGTTTGGGGCCCTTGGGGGCTGAAGCTTTCTTT. This sequence joins TRBV27 and TRBJ1-1; D is possibly TRBD1 (5 bases). Trimming took off 3 bases at V and 6 bases at J, with 14 bases between the two ends. The germline CDR1 and CDR2 sequences are MNHEY and SMNVEV (reference sequence). The CDR3 consists of 14 residues.

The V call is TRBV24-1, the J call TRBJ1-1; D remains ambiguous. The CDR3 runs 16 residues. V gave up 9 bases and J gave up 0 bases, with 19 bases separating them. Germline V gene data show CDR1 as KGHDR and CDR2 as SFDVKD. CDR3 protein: CATGWDCGNLNTEAFF. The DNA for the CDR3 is TGTGCCACCGGGTGGGATTGTGGGAACCTGAACACTGAAGCTTTCTTT.

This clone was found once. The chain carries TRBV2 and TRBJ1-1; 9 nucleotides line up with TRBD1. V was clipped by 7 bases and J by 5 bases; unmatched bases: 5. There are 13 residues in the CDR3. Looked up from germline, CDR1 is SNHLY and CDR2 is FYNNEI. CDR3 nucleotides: TGTGCCAGCACTGTGACAGGGGGAACTGAAGCTTTCTTT. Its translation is CASTVTGGTEAFF.

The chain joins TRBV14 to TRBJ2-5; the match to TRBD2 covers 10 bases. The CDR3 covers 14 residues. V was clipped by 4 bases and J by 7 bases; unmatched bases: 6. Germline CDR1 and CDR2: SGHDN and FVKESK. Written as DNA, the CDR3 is TGTGCCAGCAGCCTTGGACTAGCGGAAACGACCCAGTACTTC. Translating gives CASSLGLAETTQYF.

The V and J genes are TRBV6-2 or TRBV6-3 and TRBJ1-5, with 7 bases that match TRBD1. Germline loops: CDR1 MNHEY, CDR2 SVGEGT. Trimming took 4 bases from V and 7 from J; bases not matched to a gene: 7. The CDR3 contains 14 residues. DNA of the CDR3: TGTGCCAGCAGTTTATCAGGGGGGGAACAGCCCCAGCATTTT. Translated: CASSLSGGEQPQHF.

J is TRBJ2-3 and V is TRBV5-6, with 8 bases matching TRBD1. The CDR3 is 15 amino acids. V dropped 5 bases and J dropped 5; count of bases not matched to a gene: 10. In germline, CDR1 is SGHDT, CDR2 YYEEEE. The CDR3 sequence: CASREAGQVLDTQYF. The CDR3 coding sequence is TGTGCCAGCAGGGAGGCGGGACAGGTCCTAGATACGCAGTATTTT.

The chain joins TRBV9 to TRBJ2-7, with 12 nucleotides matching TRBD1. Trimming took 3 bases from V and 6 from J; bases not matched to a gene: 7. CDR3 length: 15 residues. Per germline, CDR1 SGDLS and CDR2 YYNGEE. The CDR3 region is CASSARGQGAAEQYF. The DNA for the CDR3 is TGTGCCAGCAGCGCCAGGGGACAGGGGGCCGCCGAGCAGTACTTC. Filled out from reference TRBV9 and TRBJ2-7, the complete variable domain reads DSGVTQTPKHLITATGQRVTLRCSPRSGDLSVYWYQQSLDQGLQFLIQYYNGEERAKGNILERFSAQQFPDLHSELNLSSLELGDSALYFCASSARGQGAAEQYFGPGTRLTVT.

In DNA, the CDR3 is TGTGCCAGTACTAACCGGGGGACTAGCAGTAAAGAGCAGTTCTTC. This gives the protein CASTNRGTSSKEQFF. The rearrangement uses TRBV19 and TRBJ2-1; TRBD2 aligns across 9 bases. Germline CDR1 and CDR2: LNHDA and SQIVND (reference sequence). The CDR3 consists of 15 residues. V shed 7 bases and J 10 bases; nucleotides not matched to a gene: 14. Supplemented by reference TRBV19 and TRBJ2-1, the full variable domain reads DGGITQSPKYLFRKEGQNVTLSCEQNLNHDAMYWYRQDPGQGLRLIYYSQIVNDFQKGDIAEGYSVSREKKESFPLTVTSAQKNPTAFYLCASTNRGTSSKEQFFGPGTRLTVL.

The CDR3 sequence is CATSSQRAAYEQYV. CDR3 DNA sequence: TGTGCCACCAGCAGTCAACGGGCGGCTTACGAGCAGTACGTC. This chain links TRBV15 with TRBJ2-7; D not certain. The CDR3 covers 14 residues. V lost 3 bases and J 4 bases, leaving 13 bases between the germline ends. Per germline, CDR1 LNHNV and CDR2 YYDKDF (reference sequence).

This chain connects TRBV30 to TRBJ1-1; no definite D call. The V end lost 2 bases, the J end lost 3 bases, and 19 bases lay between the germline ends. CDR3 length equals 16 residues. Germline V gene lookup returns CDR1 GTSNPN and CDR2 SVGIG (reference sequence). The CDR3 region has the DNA TGTGCCTGGAGTAACAGATATGGGCAGCCGTACACTGAAGCTTTCTTT. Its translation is CAWSNRYGQPYTEAFF.

CDR3: CASSQRVTNTDTQYF. CDR3 bases: TGTGCCAGCAGCCAACGGGTGACCAACACAGATACGCAGTATTTT. This chain uses TRBV3-1 (or the pseudogene TRBV3-2) with TRBJ2-3; D not certain. This CDR3 contains 15 residues. V gave up 2 bases and J gave up 2 bases, with 11 bases separating them. Germline lookup yields CDR1 LGHDT and CDR2 YNNKEL (reference sequence).

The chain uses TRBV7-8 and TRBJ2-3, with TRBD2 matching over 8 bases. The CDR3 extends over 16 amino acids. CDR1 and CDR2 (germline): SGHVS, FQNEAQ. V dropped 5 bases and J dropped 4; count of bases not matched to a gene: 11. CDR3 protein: CASSPVAGRRADTQYF. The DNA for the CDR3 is TGTGCCAGCAGCCCCGTAGCGGGGCGACGGGCAGATACGCAGTATTTT.

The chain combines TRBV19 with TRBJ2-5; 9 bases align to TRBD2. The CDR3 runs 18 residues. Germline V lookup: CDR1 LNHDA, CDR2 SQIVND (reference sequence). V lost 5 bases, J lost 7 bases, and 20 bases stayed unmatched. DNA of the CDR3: TGTGCCAGTAGTTCTTGGGGTAGCGGGGGTTCCAAGAGAGCGACCCAGTACTTC. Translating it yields CASSSWGSGGSKRATQYF.

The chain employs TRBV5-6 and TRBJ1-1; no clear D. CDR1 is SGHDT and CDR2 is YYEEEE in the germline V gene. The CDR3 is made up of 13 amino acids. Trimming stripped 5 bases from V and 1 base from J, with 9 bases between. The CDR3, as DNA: TGTGCCAGCAGTTTAGACGAGAACACTGAAGCTTTCTTT. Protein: CASSLDENTEAFF.

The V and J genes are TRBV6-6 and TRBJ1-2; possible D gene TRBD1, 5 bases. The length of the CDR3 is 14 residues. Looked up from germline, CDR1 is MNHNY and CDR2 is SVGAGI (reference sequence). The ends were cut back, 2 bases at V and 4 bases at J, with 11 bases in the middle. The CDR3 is CASSYVAGIYGYTF. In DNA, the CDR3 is TGTGCCAGCAGTTACGTGGCAGGGATCTATGGCTACACCTTC.

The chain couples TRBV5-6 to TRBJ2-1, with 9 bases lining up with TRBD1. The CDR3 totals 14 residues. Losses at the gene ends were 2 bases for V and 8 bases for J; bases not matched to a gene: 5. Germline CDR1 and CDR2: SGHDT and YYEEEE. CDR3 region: CASSFGTGWDEQFF. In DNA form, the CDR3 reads TGTGCCAGCAGCTTCGGGACAGGGTGGGATGAGCAGTTCTTC. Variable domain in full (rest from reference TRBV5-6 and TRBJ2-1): DAGVTQSPTHLIKTRGQQVTLRCSPKSGHDTVSWYQQALGQGPQFIFQYYEEEERQRGNFPDRFSGHQFPNYSSELNVNALLLGDSALYLCASSFGTGWDEQFFGPGTRLTVL.

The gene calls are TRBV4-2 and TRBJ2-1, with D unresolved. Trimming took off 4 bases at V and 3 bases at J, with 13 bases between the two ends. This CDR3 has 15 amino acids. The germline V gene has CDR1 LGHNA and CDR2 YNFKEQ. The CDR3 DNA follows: TGTGCCAGCAGCCCCGATTTGCTCAGCTACAATGAGCAGTTCTTC. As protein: CASSPDLLSYNEQFF.

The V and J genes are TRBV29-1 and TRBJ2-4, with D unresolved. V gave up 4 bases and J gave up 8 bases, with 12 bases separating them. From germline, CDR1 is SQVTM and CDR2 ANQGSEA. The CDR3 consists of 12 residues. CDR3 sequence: CSVGDWGYIQYF. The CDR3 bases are TGCAGCGTTGGAGATTGGGGTTACATTCAGTACTTC. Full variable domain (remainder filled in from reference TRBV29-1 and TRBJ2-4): SAVISQKPSRDICQRGTSLTIQCQVDSQVTMMFWYRQQPGQSLTLIATANQGSEATYESGFVIDKFPISRPNLTFSTLTVSNMSPEDSSIYLCSVGDWGYIQYFGAGTRLSVL.

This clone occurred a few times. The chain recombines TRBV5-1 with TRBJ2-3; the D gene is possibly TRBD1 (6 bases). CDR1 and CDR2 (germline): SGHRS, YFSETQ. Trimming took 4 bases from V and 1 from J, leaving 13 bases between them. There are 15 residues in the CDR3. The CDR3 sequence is CASSPSGVRTDTQYF. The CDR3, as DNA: TGCGCCAGCAGCCCCTCAGGGGTCCGCACAGATACGCAGTATTTT.

CDR3 nucleotide sequence: TGTGCCAGCTCACCACCTGAGCACCGGGAAGCTTTCTTT. Residues: CASSPPEHREAFF. The rearrangement links TRBV18 to TRBJ1-1; no clear D. Germline CDR1 and CDR2: KGHSH and LQKENI. This CDR3 is 13 amino acids long. The V and J ends lost 0 bases and 8 bases respectively, with 10 bases between them.

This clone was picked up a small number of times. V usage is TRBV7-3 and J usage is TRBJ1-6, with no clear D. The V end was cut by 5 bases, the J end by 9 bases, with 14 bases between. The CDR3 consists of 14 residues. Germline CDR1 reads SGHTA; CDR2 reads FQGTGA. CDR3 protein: CASSPGDRGSPLHF. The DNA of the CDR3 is TGTGCCAGCAGCCCCGGGGATCGGGGTTCACCCCTCCACTTT.

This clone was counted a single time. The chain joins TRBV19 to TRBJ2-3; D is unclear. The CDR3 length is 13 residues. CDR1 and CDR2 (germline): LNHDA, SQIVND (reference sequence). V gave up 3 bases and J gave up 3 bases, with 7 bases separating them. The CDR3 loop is CASSMQRTDTQYF. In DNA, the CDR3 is TGTGCCAGTAGTATGCAGAGAACAGATACGCAGTATTTT.

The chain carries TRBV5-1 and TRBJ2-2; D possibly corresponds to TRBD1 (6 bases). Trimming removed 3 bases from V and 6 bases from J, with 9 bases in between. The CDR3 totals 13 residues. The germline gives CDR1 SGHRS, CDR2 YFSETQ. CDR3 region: CASSWGQAGELFF. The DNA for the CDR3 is TGCGCCAGCAGCTGGGGACAAGCCGGGGAGCTGTTTTTT.

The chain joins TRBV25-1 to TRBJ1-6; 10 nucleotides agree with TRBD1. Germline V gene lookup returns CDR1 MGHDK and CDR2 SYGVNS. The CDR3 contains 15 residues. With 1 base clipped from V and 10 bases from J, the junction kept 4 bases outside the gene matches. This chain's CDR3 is CASSESRTGGSPLHF. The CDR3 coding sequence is TGTGCCAGCAGTGAATCCCGGACAGGGGGATCACCCCTCCACTTT.

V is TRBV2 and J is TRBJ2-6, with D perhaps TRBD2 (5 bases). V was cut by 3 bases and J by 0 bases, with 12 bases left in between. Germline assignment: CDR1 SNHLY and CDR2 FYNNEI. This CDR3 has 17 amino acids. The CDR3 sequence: CASSDAGVSSGANVLTF. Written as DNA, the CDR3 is TGTGCCAGCAGTGATGCGGGCGTTAGCTCTGGGGCCAACGTCCTGACTTTC. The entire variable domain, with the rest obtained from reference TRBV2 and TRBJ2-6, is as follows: EPEVTQTPSHQVTQMGQEVILRCVPISNHLYFYWYRQILGQKVEFLVSFYNNEISEKSEIFDDQFSVERPDGSNFTLKIRSTKLEDSAMYFCASSDAGVSSGANVLTFGAGSRLTVL.

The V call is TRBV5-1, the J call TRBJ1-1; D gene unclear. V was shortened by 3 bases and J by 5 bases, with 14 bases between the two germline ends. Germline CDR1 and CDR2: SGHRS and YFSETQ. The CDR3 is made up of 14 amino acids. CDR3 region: CASSSALRVTEAFF. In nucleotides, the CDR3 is TGCGCCAGCAGCTCGGCCTTAAGGGTAACTGAAGCTTTCTTT.